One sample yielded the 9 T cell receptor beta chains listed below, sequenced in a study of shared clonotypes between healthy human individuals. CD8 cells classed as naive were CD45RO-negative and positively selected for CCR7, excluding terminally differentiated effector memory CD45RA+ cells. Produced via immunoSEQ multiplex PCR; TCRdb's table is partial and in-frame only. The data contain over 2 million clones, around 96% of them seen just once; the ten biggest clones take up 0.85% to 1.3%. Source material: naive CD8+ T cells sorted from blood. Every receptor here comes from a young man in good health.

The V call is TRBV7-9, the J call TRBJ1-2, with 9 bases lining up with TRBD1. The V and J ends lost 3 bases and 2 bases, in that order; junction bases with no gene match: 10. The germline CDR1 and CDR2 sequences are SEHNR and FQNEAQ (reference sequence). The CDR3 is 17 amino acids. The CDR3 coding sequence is TGTGCCAGCAGCTTTAACGACGGGACAGGGTGGAACTATGGCTACACCTTC. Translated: CASSFNDGTGWNYGYTF.

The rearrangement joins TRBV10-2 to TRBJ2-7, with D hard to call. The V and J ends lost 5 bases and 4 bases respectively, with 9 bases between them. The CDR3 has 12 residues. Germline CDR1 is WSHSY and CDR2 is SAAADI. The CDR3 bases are TGCGCCAGCAGTCTCTCGGAGTACGAGCAGTACTTC. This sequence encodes CASSLSEYEQYF.

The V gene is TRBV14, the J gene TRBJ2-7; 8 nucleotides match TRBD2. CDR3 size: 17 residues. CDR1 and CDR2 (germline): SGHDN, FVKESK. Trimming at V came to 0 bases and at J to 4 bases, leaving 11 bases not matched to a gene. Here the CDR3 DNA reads TGTGCCAGCAGCCAAGAAGTATTCACTAGCGGATGGTACGAGCAGTACTTC. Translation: CASSQEVFTSGWYEQYF. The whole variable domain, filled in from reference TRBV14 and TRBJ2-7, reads EAGVTQFPSHSVIEKGQTVTLRCDPISGHDNLYWYRRVMGKEIKFLLHFVKESKQDESGMPNNRFLAERTGGTYSTLKVQPAELEDSGVYFCASSQEVFTSGWYEQYFGPGTRLTVT.

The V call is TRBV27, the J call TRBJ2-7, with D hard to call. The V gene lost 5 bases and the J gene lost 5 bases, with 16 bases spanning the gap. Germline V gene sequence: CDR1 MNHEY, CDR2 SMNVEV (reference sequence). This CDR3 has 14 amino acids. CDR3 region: CASSATEGTNEQYF. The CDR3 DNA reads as TGTGCCAGCAGTGCTACGGAAGGTACAAACGAGCAGTACTTC.

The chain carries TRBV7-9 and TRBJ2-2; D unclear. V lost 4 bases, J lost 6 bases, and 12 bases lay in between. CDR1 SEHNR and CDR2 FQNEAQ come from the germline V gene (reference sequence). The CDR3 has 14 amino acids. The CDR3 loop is CASSWNMGSGELFF. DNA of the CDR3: TGTGCCAGCAGCTGGAATATGGGATCCGGGGAGCTGTTTTTT.

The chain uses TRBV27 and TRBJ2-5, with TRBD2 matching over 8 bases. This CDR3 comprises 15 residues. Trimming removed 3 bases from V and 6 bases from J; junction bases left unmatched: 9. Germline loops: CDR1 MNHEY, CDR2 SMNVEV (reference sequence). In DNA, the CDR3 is TGTGCCAGCAGTTTCTCAGCGGGGGCGTCGAAGACCCAGTACTTC. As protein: CASSFSAGASKTQYF.

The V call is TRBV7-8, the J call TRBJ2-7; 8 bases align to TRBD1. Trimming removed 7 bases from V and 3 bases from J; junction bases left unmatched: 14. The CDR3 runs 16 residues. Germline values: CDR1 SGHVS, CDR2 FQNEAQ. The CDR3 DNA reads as TGTGCCAGCACCGAGGGTCACGCTACAGGGGGCTACGAGCAGTACTTC. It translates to CASTEGHATGGYEQYF.

This CDR3 reads CASSYLGGQLNTEAFF. The CDR3 nucleotides read TGTGCCAGCAGTTACTTGGGGGGACAGCTGAACACTGAAGCTTTCTTT. The V gene is TRBV6-5, the J gene TRBJ1-1, with TRBD1 identical over 7 bases. The CDR3 is 16 residues long. Germline CDR1 MNHEY, CDR2 SVGAGI. V gave up 1 base and J gave up 0 bases; unmatched junction bases: 5.

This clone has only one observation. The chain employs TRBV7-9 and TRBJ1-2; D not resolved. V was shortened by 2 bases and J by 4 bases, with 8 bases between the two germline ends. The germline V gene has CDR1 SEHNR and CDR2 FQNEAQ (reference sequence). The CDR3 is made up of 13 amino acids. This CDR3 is CASSLQDFYGYTF. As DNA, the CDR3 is TGTGCCAGCAGCTTACAGGATTTCTATGGCTACACCTTC.